One and the same sample provided the 17 T cell receptor beta chains below, sequenced in a study of T-cell reconstitution after alpha-beta-depleted transplantation in children. Preparation of the TCRbeta library was carried out with unique molecular identifiers. TCRdb analysed the PCR reads with MiXCR anew, one entry per CDR3 protein. The sample lists 150,000 to 200,000 distinct CDR3 sequences, about 6.3% seen once, with about 2.9% in the top ten. This sample comprised PBMCs from the stem cell graft donor, obtained from the stem cell graft. All receptors come from a human donor who donated a stem cell graft to a child with Wiskott-Aldrich syndrome.

The rearrangement links TRBV20-1 to TRBJ1-5, with D perhaps matching TRBD1 (5 bases). The length of the CDR3 is 11 residues. With 1 base removed from V and 9 bases from J, the gap between germline ends came to 7 bases. Germline V gene sequence: CDR1 DFQATT, CDR2 SNEGSKA (reference sequence). The CDR3 DNA reads as TGCAGTGCTAGAGGGGGGGGGCCCCAGCATTTT. This encodes CSARGGGPQHF.

V is TRBV19 and J is TRBJ1-4, with D perhaps TRBD1 (6 bases). Germline V gene sequence: CDR1 LNHDA, CDR2 SQIVND (reference sequence). This CDR3 is 14 amino acids long. V was shortened by 8 bases and J by 8 bases, with 18 bases between the two germline ends. The CDR3 nucleotides read TGTGCCAGTTCGAAGCTCGGCGACAGGGAAAAACTGTTTTTT. Encoded protein: CASSKLGDREKLFF.

There are many counts of this clonotype. V and J are TRBV7-2 and TRBJ2-2; no clear D gene. The ends were cut back, 1 base at V and 2 bases at J, with 8 bases in the middle. The CDR3 is 15 amino acids. In germline, CDR1 is SGHTA, CDR2 FQGNSA. CDR3: CASSLDRINTGELFF. Written as DNA, the CDR3 is TGTGCCAGCAGCTTAGATCGGATTAACACCGGGGAGCTGTTTTTT.

This clonotype has ten or more counts. This chain joins TRBV6-5 and TRBJ2-1, with 9 nucleotides matching TRBD2. Germline-derived CDR1 and CDR2 are MNHEY and SVGAGI. V shed 4 bases, J shed 6 bases, and the junction held 4 bases outside the gene matches. CDR3 length: 14 amino acids. The CDR3 region has the DNA TGTGCCAGCAGTTTGGGCGGGAGGGCCAATGAGCAGTTCTTC. Protein: CASSLGGRANEQFF.

The table lists this clonotype with many counts. The V and J genes are TRBV7-2 and TRBJ1-2, with 7 bases matching TRBD1. V trimming: 4 bases; J trimming: 6 bases; junction bases outside the gene matches: 5. Germline CDR1 reads SGHTA; CDR2 reads FQGNSA. This CDR3 is built from 13 residues. The chain's CDR3 is CASSSTGTHGYTF. CDR3 nucleotides: TGTGCCAGCAGCTCGACAGGGACACATGGCTACACCTTC.

The chain combines TRBV5-1 with TRBJ1-1; D uncertain. V lost 0 bases to trimming and J lost 8 bases, with 14 bases between them. The CDR3 has 14 amino acids. CDR1 is SGHRS and CDR2 is YFSETQ in the germline V gene. The CDR3: CASSLAVRSREAFF. The CDR3 region has the DNA TGCGCCAGCAGCTTGGCCGTACGTTCCCGGGAAGCTTTCTTT.

There are many counts of this clonotype. This rearrangement joins TRBV20-1 to TRBJ2-5; D gene unclear. Germline V lookup: CDR1 DFQATT, CDR2 SNEGSKA (reference sequence). This CDR3 comprises 11 residues. V was cut by 3 bases and J by 4 bases, with 6 bases left in between. The CDR3 coding sequence is TGCAGTGCTAGTAAAGGAGAGACCCAGTACTTC. Translated: CSASKGETQYF.

This clonotype was counted many times. This chain connects TRBV10-3 to TRBJ1-1; D unclear. V was clipped by 10 bases and J by 1 base, with 16 bases between them. Germline V CDR1 and CDR2: ENHRY, SYGVKD. CDR3 length: 14 amino acids. The CDR3 region is CASKMDGENTEAFF. CDR3 nucleotide sequence: TGTGCCAGCAAGATGGACGGAGAGAACACTGAAGCTTTCTTT.

This clonotype was recorded at least ten times. The V and J genes are TRBV20-1 and TRBJ2-3; 7 nucleotides match TRBD2. This CDR3 has 14 residues. The J segment lost 0 bases and the V segment lost 8 bases, leaving 8 bases of the junction unmatched. Germline CDR1 DFQATT, CDR2 SNEGSKA (reference sequence). The CDR3 region is CSKTLALSTDTQYF. DNA for the CDR3: TGCAGTAAGACACTAGCGCTGAGCACAGATACGCAGTATTTT.

This clonotype occurred a few times. The gene calls are TRBV5-5 and TRBJ1-1; TRBD1 matches at 7 bases. V dropped 0 bases and J dropped 3; count of bases not matched to a gene: 5. This CDR3 is built from 15 residues. Germline CDR1 SGHKS, CDR2 YYEKEE (reference sequence). The CDR3 DNA follows: TGTGCCAGCAGCTTGGAGCCAGGGGGATACACTGAAGCTTTCTTT. It codes for CASSLEPGGYTEAFF.

This clonotype was seen many times. The J gene is TRBJ2-7, the V gene TRBV5-1, with unresolved D. Germline CDR1 and CDR2: SGHRS and YFSETQ. V shed 0 bases and J shed 2 bases, with 9 bases lying between them. The CDR3 covers 14 residues. The CDR3 spells CASSLGPNPYEQYF. In DNA form, the CDR3 reads TGCGCCAGCAGCTTGGGACCCAACCCCTACGAGCAGTACTTC.

This clonotype was counted many times. This sequence joins TRBV10-3 and TRBJ2-2; D assignment may be TRBD1 or TRBD2 (5 bases each). Trimming stripped 6 bases from V and 4 bases from J, with 15 bases between. The CDR3 is 15 residues long. CDR1 is ENHRY, CDR2 SYGVKD, per germline. Here the CDR3 DNA reads TGTGCCATCAGCTGGGACCAGGGCATCACCGGGGAGCTGTTTTTT. This encodes CAISWDQGITGELFF.

The chain joins TRBV10-3 to TRBJ2-3, with D possibly matching TRBD1 (6 bases). The ends were cut back, 6 bases at V and 6 bases at J, with 13 bases in the middle. This CDR3 has 13 residues. Germline V gene lookup returns CDR1 ENHRY and CDR2 SYGVKD. The CDR3 nucleotides are TGTGCCATCAGCGGAAACAGGGAGGATACGCAGTATTTT. Its protein product is CAISGNREDTQYF.

This clonotype has only a few counts. The junction departs from germline at one end; a sequencing error may be responsible. The chain combines TRBV30 with TRBJ2-7, with D possibly TRBD2 on 7 matching bases. Germline CDR1 is GTSNPN and CDR2 is SVGIG (reference sequence). CDR3 length equals 13 residues. CDR3 region: CAWSYLQGRDRNF. The CDR3 nucleotides read TGTGCCTGGAGTTACCTCCAGGGGAGGGATAGGAACTTC. Using reference TRBV30 and TRBJ2-7 for the parts outside the CDR3, the full variable domain is SQTIHQWPATLVQPVGSPLSLECTVEGTSNPNLYWYRQAAGRGLQLLFYSVGIGQISSEVPQNLSASRPQDRQFILSSKKLLLSDSGFYLCAWSYLQGRDRNFGPGTRLTVT.

The gene calls are TRBV2 and TRBJ2-7, with D perhaps given as TRBD1 or TRBD2 (6 bases each). Trimming pared 5 bases from V and 5 bases from J, leaving 13 bases between. The germline gives CDR1 SNHLY, CDR2 FYNNEI. The CDR3 spans 13 residues. The CDR3 sequence: CASSSQGRNEQYF. DNA for the CDR3: TGTGCCAGCAGTTCGCAGGGGAGGAACGAGCAGTACTTC.

Comment on this clonotype: A much larger clonotype is one base distant, so this may be a read error. V gene TRBV7-2 combines with J gene TRBJ2-7; D could derive from TRBD1 or TRBD2 (5 bases each). The V gene's germline CDR1 is SGHTA and CDR2 FQGNSA. Trimming took 5 bases from V and 2 from J, leaving 13 bases between them. The CDR3 is 14 amino acids. The CDR3 loop is CASSRGRTTYEQYF. The DNA of the CDR3 is TGTGCCAGCAGCCGGGGCAGGACAACCTACGAGCAGTACTTC.

This clonotype was detected only a few times. V usage is TRBV19 and J usage is TRBJ2-2, with no clear D. Germline CDR1 LNHDA, CDR2 SQIVND (reference sequence). V dropped 0 bases and J dropped 2 bases, with 7 bases sitting between them. This CDR3 is built from 15 residues. The CDR3 sequence is CASSIDGGNTGELFF. CDR3 DNA sequence: TGTGCCAGTAGTATAGATGGTGGCAACACCGGGGAGCTGTTTTTT.